Listed below are T cell receptor beta chains from one sample, sequenced in a study of blood T cell repertoires in COVID-19. The data were produced by immunoSEQ multiplex PCR, yet TCRdb's version contains in-frame clones alone and is incomplete. The sample holds around 250,000 clones; around nine tenths are singletons and the top ten take 0.94%. The sample taken for sequencing was peripheral blood. These receptors originate from a woman between 35 and 50 years old who had recovered from COVID-19. Each CDR3 is given with its conserved first and last residue. D genes are given only for firm matches. Not all rows give a size; the values are once, few, many and, for expanded clones, a class.

TRBD1,TRBJ2-7,TRBV2,15,-,CASSETGQGAYEQYF
TRBD2,TRBJ2-7,TRBV10-3,16,-,CAISEASGRAMDEQYF
TRBD2,TRBJ2-1,TRBV7-2,15,-,CASSYGLAGHNEQFF
-,TRBJ2-2,TRBV11-2,13,-,CASSLVYTGELFF
TRBD2,TRBJ2-7,TRBV27,14,-,CASSFLAGEDEQYF
-,TRBJ2-7,TRBV28,16,-,CASTAPLSGELDEQYF
TRBD1,TRBJ1-3,TRBV28,16,-,CASSLPRTGVGNTIYF
-,TRBJ2-1,TRBV30,15,-,CAWSVPGGPYNEQFF
TRBD1,TRBJ2-3,TRBV3-1/TRBV3-2,15,-,CASSPQGAGTDTQYF
TRBD2,TRBJ2-3,TRBV3-1/TRBV3-2,18,-,CASSQDLGLAGPPDTQYF
TRBD1,TRBJ1-2,TRBV5-1,14,-,CASSGGQGALGYTF
TRBD1,TRBJ1-4,TRBV30,14,-,CAWSGGTGNEKLFF
-,TRBJ2-7,TRBV28,15,-,CASSSLTRLGYEQYF
TRBD2,TRBJ2-2,TRBV24-1,16,-,CATSDFLAGDTGELFF
TRBD1,TRBJ2-7,TRBV12-3/TRBV12-4,13,-,CASSLTGADEQYF
-,TRBJ2-1,TRBV7-2,13,few,CASSLALGIEQFF
-,TRBJ2-1,TRBV2,14,-,CASSLLQGIGEQFF
-,TRBJ1-2,TRBV12-3/TRBV12-4,11,-,CASRISRGYTF
-,TRBJ1-1,TRBV7-9,13,-,CASSRTVNTEAFF
TRBD1,TRBJ2-2,TRBV2,14,-,CASSGTGNTGELFF
-,TRBJ2-1,TRBV25-1,13,once,CASSGVGGNEQFF
TRBD1,TRBJ2-1,TRBV28,16,once,CASSPGGAGWYNEQFF
-,TRBJ2-7,TRBV23-1,13,once,CAQPLDRGYEQYF
TRBD2,TRBJ2-7,TRBV2,16,-,CASRTGLAGDPNEQYF
TRBD2,TRBJ2-1,TRBV7-9,14,many,CASSGTSGIEEQFF
TRBD1,TRBJ1-2,TRBV2,12,-,CASSRTGYGYTF
-,TRBJ1-6,TRBV28,14,-,CASRQQGGFSPLHF
-,TRBJ2-7,TRBV27,14,-,CASSFGAGSYEQYF
-,TRBJ1-4,TRBV7-9,18,-,CASSPLGGKVGLDEKLFF
TRBD2,TRBJ2-3,TRBV7-6,16,-,CASSLILAAPTDTQYF
TRBD2,TRBJ2-7,TRBV11-2,17,-,CAGSSALVSGNTHEQYF
-,TRBJ1-2,TRBV6-1,12,-,CASSEGRYGYTF
-,TRBJ1-2,TRBV18,15,-,CASSPPIQVGDGYTF
TRBD1,TRBJ1-3,TRBV19,14,-,CASSPLTGENTIYF
-,TRBJ1-3,TRBV19,17,-,CASSRAPWMSSGNTIYF
TRBD1,TRBJ2-1,TRBV5-5,15,-,CASSYGQGPGFEQFF
TRBD1,TRBJ1-3,TRBV19,16,once,CASSSTGTASIDTIYF
-,TRBJ2-2,TRBV24-1,15,-,CATSDPGQDTGELFF
-,TRBJ2-7,TRBV21-1,14,-,CASSSRDRSYEQYF
-,TRBJ2-1,TRBV7-2,15,-,CASSLLASSYNEQFF
TRBD1,TRBJ2-1,TRBV28,15,-,CASRLQGSSYNEQFF
-,TRBJ1-1,TRBV27,13,few,CASSSLEATEAFF
-,TRBJ1-1,TRBV2,15,-,CASSDPIRGNTEAFF
TRBD2,TRBJ2-1,TRBV3-1/TRBV3-2,14,-,CASSRLAGENEQFF
TRBD2,TRBJ2-1,TRBV9,18,-,CASSVGPTLAGSYNEQFF
TRBD1,TRBJ2-5,TRBV5-1,12,-,CASRGQQETQYF
TRBD1,TRBJ2-4,TRBV24-1,15,-,CATSDNRDRANIQYF
TRBD1,TRBJ1-4,TRBV6-1,18,-,CASSERVTGVVVNEKLFF
TRBD2,TRBJ2-7,TRBV5-4,12,-,CASSFGGSEQYF
TRBD2,TRBJ2-1,TRBV27,14,-,CASSPGLGRHEQFF
TRBD1,TRBJ2-5,TRBV10-2,15,-,CASSDIEDRAETQYF
-,TRBJ2-3,TRBV18,15,-,CASSPLGAGTDTQYF